Following are 13 T cell receptor beta chains from one sample sequenced in a study of T cell responses to AZD1222 COVID-19 vaccine. Produced via immunoSEQ multiplex PCR; TCRdb's table is partial and in-frame only. The sample lists around 100,000 clones, over 80% occurring once. The sample was peripheral blood, taken on day 0 of AZD1222 vaccination. These receptors were obtained from an adult in good health.

The V call is TRBV5-1, the J call TRBJ1-4, with D tentatively TRBD1 (5 bases). V shed 0 bases and J shed 8 bases, with 11 bases lying between them. The germline CDR1 and CDR2 sequences are SGHRS and YFSETQ. This CDR3 region has 14 residues. The CDR3 region is CASSLAEGNEKLFF. The CDR3 nucleotides are TGCGCCAGCAGCTTGGCAGAGGGGAACGAAAAACTGTTTTTT.

The rearrangement uses TRBV19 and TRBJ2-1; TRBD2 aligns across 13 bases. The V segment lost 6 bases and the J segment 7 bases; nucleotides outside the gene matches: 9. The germline V gene has CDR1 LNHDA and CDR2 SQIVND (reference sequence). The CDR3 is 16 amino acids. CDR3 coding DNA: TGTGCCAGTAGCCACATCACTAGCGGGAGGGGGAATGAGCAGTTCTTC. This codes for CASSHITSGRGNEQFF.

The CDR3 sequence is CASSPDRGLSNQPQHF. The CDR3 coding sequence is TGTGCCAGCTCACCAGACAGGGGACTTAGCAATCAGCCCCAGCATTTT. The chain uses TRBV18 and TRBJ1-5; 8 nucleotides match TRBD1. Trimming at V came to 2 bases and at J to 0 bases, leaving 3 bases not matched to a gene. The CDR3 has 16 amino acids. The germline V gene encodes CDR1 KGHSH and CDR2 LQKENI.

This clone was seen just once. CDR3 residues: CASSSTISGELFF. CDR3 in DNA: TGTGCCAGCAGCTCTACGATCAGCGGGGAGCTGTTTTTT. V and J are TRBV28 and TRBJ2-2; D gene ambiguous. V dropped 6 bases and J dropped 7 bases, with 12 bases sitting between them. Germline V lookup: CDR1 MDHEN, CDR2 SYDVKM. The CDR3 is made up of 13 amino acids.

This rearrangement joins TRBV2 to TRBJ1-1; TRBD1 might be the D (6 bases). Trimming cost V 5 bases and J 0 bases, with 10 bases left between them. Germline V gives CDR1 SNHLY, CDR2 FYNNEI. The CDR3 has 14 residues. CDR3 nucleotide sequence: TGTGCCAGCAGTCGACAGGCGTTGAACACTGAAGCTTTCTTT. Amino acid sequence: CASSRQALNTEAFF.

The chain combines TRBV27 with TRBJ1-1; 10 nucleotides match TRBD1. Germline V gene sequence: CDR1 MNHEY, CDR2 SMNVEV (reference sequence). CDR3 size: 15 residues. J lost 4 bases, V lost 3 bases, and 5 bases had no gene match. The CDR3 sequence: CASSFDRGPGTEAFF. The CDR3 DNA reads TGTGCCAGCAGTTTCGACAGGGGGCCTGGCACTGAAGCTTTCTTT.

The chain recombines TRBV30 with TRBJ2-6; a weak D match, TRBD2 (5 bases). V was clipped by 0 bases and J by 19 bases, with 25 bases between them. CDR1 and CDR2 from the germline V gene are GTSNPN and SVGIG (reference sequence). The CDR3 has 15 residues. CDR3 sequence reads: CAWSVNVGGFGLNTF. DNA of the CDR3: TGTGCCTGGAGTGTAAACGTCGGCGGCTTCGGACTGAACACTTTC.

The chain is built from TRBV14 and TRBJ2-1; 11 bases are a match to TRBD2. V trimming: 5 bases; J trimming: 8 bases; junction bases outside the gene matches: 11. The CDR3 has 16 residues. Germline V gives CDR1 SGHDN, CDR2 FVKESK. CDR3 sequence (DNA): TGTGCCAGCAGCTATCTAGCGGGGGGTTCTAAGTATGAGCAGTTCTTC. It translates to CASSYLAGGSKYEQFF. The variable domain in full, with the rest retrieved from reference TRBV14 and TRBJ2-1, is EAGVTQFPSHSVIEKGQTVTLRCDPISGHDNLYWYRRVMGKEIKFLLHFVKESKQDESGMPNNRFLAERTGGTYSTLKVQPAELEDSGVYFCASSYLAGGSKYEQFFGPGTRLTVL.

V usage is TRBV3-1 (or the pseudogene TRBV3-2) and J usage is TRBJ2-1, with TRBD2 matching 7 bases. The CDR3 loop spans 13 amino acids. The J segment lost 5 bases and the V segment lost 3 bases, leaving 1 base of the junction unmatched. Per the germline V gene, CDR1 is LGHDT and CDR2 is YNNKEL (reference sequence). The CDR3: CASSQSGNNEQFF. CDR3 sequence (DNA): TGTGCCAGCAGCCAGAGCGGGAACAATGAGCAGTTCTTC.

The chain is built from TRBV7-2 and TRBJ2-5; no definite D call. The V end was cut by 1 base, the J end by 5 bases, with 5 bases between. Germline CDR1 SGHTA, CDR2 FQGNSA. This CDR3 has 12 residues. CDR3 loop: CASSLGLETQYF. The CDR3, as DNA: TGTGCCAGCAGCTTAGGCCTGGAGACCCAGTACTTC.

This CDR3 reads CSVVSGSSYEQYF. CDR3 bases: TGCAGCGTTGTTAGCGGGAGCTCCTACGAGCAGTACTTC. This sequence joins TRBV29-1 and TRBJ2-7; 9 positions match TRBD2. The length of the CDR3 is 13 residues. The germline V gene encodes CDR1 SQVTM and CDR2 ANQGSEA. The V gene end was trimmed by 4 bases and the J gene end by 0 bases; junction bases not matched to a gene: 1.

The chain has TRBV7-9 and TRBJ1-1; possibly TRBD1 for D (5 bases). From germline, CDR1 is SEHNR and CDR2 FQNEAQ (reference sequence). The CDR3 runs 13 residues. V was trimmed by 6 bases and J by 8 bases, leaving 16 bases between them. The CDR3 here is CASRPDSQWEAFF. The CDR3 DNA reads TGTGCCAGCAGACCCGACAGTCAATGGGAAGCTTTCTTT.

The genes are TRBV4-3 and TRBJ2-1; tentative D call: TRBD2 (5 bases). Germline CDR1 is LGHNA and CDR2 is YSLEER. CDR3 length: 14 residues. Trimming stripped 0 bases from V and 8 bases from J, with 11 bases between. CDR3 in amino acids: CASSQEIERDEQFF. CDR3 DNA sequence: TGCGCCAGCAGCCAAGAAATAGAGAGGGATGAGCAGTTCTTC.